The T cell receptor (beta chain) under discussion was sequenced for a study of Ad26.COV2.S vaccination and SARS-CoV-2 variants. Regarding treatment: around 19 received Ad26.COV2.S at low or high dose, single or two shots; about 5 received placebo; per-sample allocation not given. It was on day 63 after the first vaccine or placebo injection that samples were taken. The length of the CDR3 is 14 residues. Germline CDR1 reads MNHNS; CDR2 reads SASEGT. The V and J ends lost 1 base and 0 bases respectively, with 6 bases between them. Study outcomes and limitations: With respect to non-spike TCR breadth, vaccine and placebo recipients were similar. Higher spike-specific TCR breadth was found in vaccine recipients than in placebo recipients.

To note about this clone: The antigen remains undetermined.

The table came from immunoSEQ multiplex PCR; TCRdb's copy has only in-frame clones and leaves some out. The sample includes about 350,000 clones, around 89% of them seen just once. The TCR was taken from a person aged 18 to 59 who received the Ad26.COV2.S COVID-19 vaccine or a placebo. Sample: peripheral blood, taken in a trial of Ad26.COV2.S vaccine versus placebo. V is TRBV6-1 and J is TRBJ1-1; D unresolved. Written as DNA, the CDR3 is TGTGCCAGCAGTGAAGGGGGTATGAACACTGAAGCTTTCTTT. This translates into CASSEGGMNTEAFF.